This is a list of T cell receptor beta chains from one sample in a study of blood T cell repertoires in COVID-19. The method was immunoSEQ multiplex PCR; TCRdb's version includes in-frame clones alone and lacks a portion of them. The data contain hundreds of thousands of clones, 86% of them singletons. The sequenced sample was peripheral blood. These receptors were collected from a woman aged 25 to 39 with active or convalescent COVID-19. Both conserved end residues are part of each CDR3. The D gene is left open where the match is weak. Clone size appears in some rows only: once, few, many, or a class for an expanded clone.

J gene,V gene,D gene,clone size,CDR3 protein,CDR3 DNA
TRBJ1-3,TRBV6-5,-,once,CASSYSQGPGNTIYF,TGTGCCAGCAGTTACTCGCAGGGCCCGGGAAACACCATATATTTT
TRBJ1-5,TRBV23-1,-,-,CATTYSNQPQHF,TGCGCCACTACTTATAGCAATCAGCCCCAGCATTTT
TRBJ2-1,TRBV9,-,-,CASSLPPDNEQFF,TGTGCCAGCAGCCTTCCTCCGGACAATGAGCAGTTCTTC
TRBJ2-1,TRBV29-1,TRBD2,once,CSVRGNNRLGNEQFF,TGCAGCGTGCGGGGGAATAACAGGCTCGGGAATGAGCAGTTCTTC
TRBJ1-1,TRBV6-5,-,-,CASSYSGNAGGEAFF,TGTGCCAGCAGTTACTCGGGAAATGCGGGGGGGGAAGCTTTCTTT
TRBJ1-1,TRBV4-1,TRBD1,once,CASSQPNTGTGGKGGPEAFF,TGCGCCAGCAGCCAACCCAACACCGGGACAGGGGGCAAGGGAGGGCCTGAAGCTTTCTTT
TRBJ1-5,TRBV18,-,-,CASSPQQGGQPQHF,TGTGCCAGCTCACCACAGCAGGGCGGTCAGCCCCAGCATTTT
TRBJ1-3,TRBV10-3,TRBD1,-,CAISLGQGQGNTIYF,TGTGCCATCAGTCTAGGACAGGGGCAAGGAAACACCATATATTTT
TRBJ1-1,TRBV6-5,-,-,CASSYRGLNTEAFF,TGTGCCAGCAGTTACAGGGGGTTGAACACTGAAGCTTTCTTT
TRBJ2-5,TRBV10-3,TRBD2,-,CAISTSAQETQYF,TGTGCCATCAGCACTAGCGCTCAAGAGACCCAGTACTTC
TRBJ1-4,TRBV5-4,-,few,CASSLEQENEKLFF,TGTGCCAGCAGCTTGGAACAGGAGAATGAAAAACTGTTTTTT
TRBJ1-1,TRBV2,TRBD1,-,CASKPTVWRTGGLGTEAFF,TGTGCCAGCAAACCGACGGTGTGGAGGACAGGAGGATTAGGCACTGAAGCTTTCTTT
TRBJ1-3,TRBV6-5,TRBD1,-,CASSYGTGDSGNTIYF,TGTGCCAGCAGTTACGGGACAGGGGATTCCGGAAACACCATATATTTT
TRBJ1-4,TRBV3-1/TRBV3-2,-,-,CASSLAQVNEKLFF,TGTGCCAGCAGCCTCGCACAGGTTAATGAAAAACTGTTTTTT
TRBJ2-5,TRBV4-1,-,once,CASSRNERETQYF,TGCGCCAGCAGCCGAAACGAGCGGGAGACCCAGTACTTC
TRBJ1-4,TRBV6-6,TRBD1,-,CASSYDRGQGREKLFF,TGTGCCAGCAGTTATGATCGGGGACAGGGTCGAGAAAAACTGTTTTTT
TRBJ2-3,TRBV5-1,TRBD2,-,CASSLARLAEGQYF,TGCGCCAGCAGCTTGGCAAGACTAGCGGAGGGGCAGTATTTT
TRBJ1-5,TRBV27,-,few,CASSLGRNQPQHF,TGTGCCAGCAGTTTAGGGAGAAATCAGCCCCAGCATTTT
TRBJ2-7,TRBV5-4,-,-,CASSWGETYEQYF,TGTGCCAGCAGCTGGGGAGAGACCTACGAGCAGTACTTC
TRBJ1-2,TRBV4-1,TRBD1,-,CASSQSGTGYGYTF,TGCGCCAGCAGCCAAAGCGGGACAGGGTATGGCTACACCTTC
TRBJ2-1,TRBV5-5,-,-,CASSLFAVEVYNEQFF,TGTGCCAGCAGCTTGTTTGCAGTAGAGGTGTACAATGAGCAGTTCTTC
TRBJ2-3,TRBV30,-,-,CAWTPGSSMADTQYF,TGTGCCTGGACCCCTGGGTCTAGCATGGCAGATACGCAGTATTTT
TRBJ1-6,TRBV6-5,TRBD1,-,CASRTDRGPGAPLHF,TGTGCCAGCAGGACGGACAGGGGCCCGGGGGCACCCCTCCACTTT
TRBJ1-2,TRBV27,TRBD1,-,CASSLSGTGVLNYGYTF,TGTGCCAGCAGTTTATCCGGGACAGGGGTGCTAAACTATGGCTACACCTTC
TRBJ2-6,TRBV5-1,TRBD1,-,CASSADRDRGQPGANVLTF,TGCGCCAGCAGCGCGGACCGGGACAGGGGCCAGCCTGGGGCCAACGTCCTGACTTTC
TRBJ2-7,TRBV19,-,-,CASSMVGGEQYF,TGTGCCAGTAGTATGGTCGGGGGTGAACAGTACTTC
TRBJ2-1,TRBV3-1/TRBV3-2,-,-,CASGLTFYNEQFF,TGTGCCAGCGGGCTAACCTTTTACAATGAGCAGTTCTTC
TRBJ1-4,TRBV5-1,-,-,CASSLASLEKLFF,TGCGCCAGCAGCTTGGCCAGTTTGGAAAAACTGTTTTTT
TRBJ1-6,TRBV19,-,-,CASKQPNNSPLHF,TGTGCCAGTAAACAACCGAATAATTCACCCCTCCACTTT
TRBJ2-7,TRBV18,-,-,CASSPPEGTSGAKEQYF,TGTGCCAGCTCACCACCGGAGGGCACGAGCGGTGCTAAGGAGCAGTACTTC
TRBJ2-1,TRBV4-2,TRBD2,once,CASSQDFSGGHNEQFF,TGTGCCAGCAGCCAAGATTTTAGCGGGGGGCACAATGAGCAGTTCTTC
TRBJ1-6,TRBV19,TRBD1,-,CASMDRTGPVYSPLHF,TGTGCCAGTATGGATAGGACAGGGCCGGTCTACTCACCCCTCCACTTT
TRBJ2-5,TRBV7-7,TRBD2,-,CASSPFSGRSETQYF,TGTGCCAGCAGCCCCTTTAGCGGGAGATCAGAGACCCAGTACTTC
TRBJ2-7,TRBV19,-,-,CASSIKTGEPYEQYF,TGTGCCAGTAGTATTAAGACAGGAGAGCCCTACGAGCAGTACTTC
TRBJ1-1,TRBV9,TRBD1,-,CASSVDHHRGQAEAFF,TGTGCCAGCAGCGTAGACCACCACAGGGGGCAAGCTGAAGCTTTCTTT
TRBJ1-2,TRBV3-1/TRBV3-2,-,-,CASSQERTSGVSFGYTF,TGTGCCAGCAGCCAAGAGCGGACATCAGGGGTTTCTTTCGGCTACACCTTC
TRBJ2-5,TRBV5-4,-,-,CASSRGGTGETQYF,TGTGCCAGCAGCCGTGGTGGTACAGGAGAGACCCAGTACTTC
TRBJ2-5,TRBV15,TRBD2,-,CATSRMRLAMKQETQYF,TGTGCCACCAGCAGGATGAGACTAGCGATGAAGCAAGAGACCCAGTACTTC
TRBJ2-5,TRBV30,-,-,CAWRGLVETQYF,TGTGCCTGGAGGGGTCTAGTTGAGACCCAGTACTTC
TRBJ2-5,TRBV29-1,-,-,CSVRRRAEETQYF,TGCAGCGTTCGCAGGAGGGCTGAAGAGACCCAGTACTTC
TRBJ1-2,TRBV7-9,-,-,CASSPDEYRAGYGYTF,TGTGCCAGCAGCCCGGACGAATACAGGGCGGGCTATGGCTACACCTTC
TRBJ2-1,TRBV29-1,-,-,CSVQQGRSGGYNEQFF,TGCAGCGTACAACAAGGGAGGTCAGGGGGATACAATGAGCAGTTCTTC
TRBJ1-1,TRBV24-1,TRBD1,-,CATSDPDREAFF,TGTGCCACCAGTGACCCGGACAGGGAAGCTTTCTTT
TRBJ1-4,TRBV11-2,-,-,CASSLRQGTNEKLFF,TGTGCCAGCAGCTTACGTCAGGGAACTAATGAAAAACTGTTTTTT
TRBJ2-7,TRBV6-2/TRBV6-3,-,-,CASSYLSRGDEQYF,TGTGCCAGCAGTTATCTCTCCAGGGGGGACGAGCAGTACTTC
TRBJ2-5,TRBV5-1,TRBD1,-,CASSSFPGQGETQYF,TGCGCCAGCAGCTCCTTTCCGGGACAGGGCGAGACCCAGTACTTC
TRBJ1-4,TRBV18,TRBD1,few,CASSPQGAANEKLFF,TGTGCCAGCTCACCACAGGGGGCGGCTAATGAAAAACTGTTTTTT
TRBJ2-7,TRBV27,-,-,CASSLSWTLTYEQYF,TGTGCCAGCAGTTTATCTTGGACTTTAACCTACGAGCAGTACTTC
TRBJ1-2,TRBV19,-,-,CASNFGQGNYGYTF,TGTGCCAGTAATTTTGGCCAGGGTAACTATGGCTACACCTTC
TRBJ2-7,TRBV6-1,TRBD1,-,CASSEAWAGGPYF,TGTGCCAGCAGTGAAGCATGGGCAGGGGGCCCGTACTTC
TRBJ2-1,TRBV2,-,-,CASSDRGFYNEQFF,TGTGCCAGCAGTGACCGGGGGTTCTACAATGAGCAGTTCTTC
TRBJ2-7,TRBV6-5,-,-,CASSYTRYSSYEQYF,TGTGCCAGCAGTTACACAAGGTACAGCTCCTACGAGCAGTACTTC
TRBJ1-2,TRBV29-1,-,few,CSVDSDYGYTF,TGCAGCGTTGACAGTGACTATGGCTACACCTTC
TRBJ1-1,TRBV6-5,-,few,CASRTERKGSTEAFF,TGTGCCAGCAGGACAGAAAGGAAGGGAAGCACTGAAGCTTTCTTT
TRBJ1-2,TRBV6-4,-,-,CASSPGGDYGYTF,TGTGCCAGCAGCCCGGGGGGTGACTATGGCTACACCTTC
TRBJ1-3,TRBV6-5,-,-,CASSSGGTGNTIYF,TGTGCCAGCAGTTCGGGAGGGACTGGAAACACCATATATTTT
TRBJ1-2,TRBV11-1,TRBD1,-,CASSLAAGTGWRGYTF,TGTGCCAGCAGCTTAGCAGCCGGGACAGGTTGGAGGGGCTACACCTTC